These T cell receptor beta chains were read from a single sample in a study of cytomegalovirus exposure and HLA in healthy donors. The table came from immunoSEQ multiplex PCR; TCRdb's copy has only in-frame clones and leaves some out. This sample yields 180,000 or so clones, of which around 82% are seen a single time; around 1.5% belongs to the top ten. Sequences were obtained from PBMCs. Receptors originate from a male donor in good health and CMV-seronegative. The CDR3 runs from the conserved cysteine through the conserved F or W. A D gene is named only where the DNA matches it firmly. Only part of the rows carry a size: once, few, many, or a class if the clone is expanded.

NA	TRBV6-5	TRBJ1-6	TRBD1	TGTGCCAGCAGTTACTTCGACAGGGGGACCTCACCCCTCCACTTT	CASSYFDRGTSPLHF
NA	TRBV7-4	TRBJ2-2	TRBD1	TGTGCCAGCAGCTTAGTCCACGAGACAGGGCCGAACACCGGGGAGCTGTTTTTT	CASSLVHETGPNTGELFF
NA	TRBV11-3	TRBJ2-1	NA	TGTGCCAGCAGAACTAGATTGGCGTTCTTC	CASRTRLAFF
NA	TRBV28	TRBJ1-2	TRBD1	TGTGCCAGCAGAACAGGGGGCTCTGGCTACACCTTC	CASRTGGSGYTF
NA	TRBV5-8	TRBJ2-7	NA	TGTGCCAGCACCGGTGAGTCCTACGAGCAGTACTTC	CASTGESYEQYF
NA	TRBV12-5	TRBJ2-2	NA	TGTGCTAGTGGTTTAGATTGGGGAGACGGTGGGACCGGGGAGCTGTTTTTT	CASGLDWGDGGTGELFF
NA	TRBV19	TRBJ2-5	TRBD2	TGTGCCAGTAGTTTTCTCGCTAAGCGGGGGCAAGAGACCCAGTACTTC	CASSFLAKRGQETQYF
once	TRBV5-1	TRBJ2-1	NA	TGCGCCAGCAGCTTGGATCCGGGGGTGAATGAGCAGTTCTTC	CASSLDPGVNEQFF
few	TRBV15	TRBJ2-5	NA	TGTGCCACCAGCAGCCTACTTTCCGTCAAGACCCAGTACTTC	CATSSLLSVKTQYF
NA	TRBV9	TRBJ2-7	TRBD1	TGTGCCACATCGAAAACGGACAGGGCATACGAGCAGTACTTC	CATSKTDRAYEQYF
NA	TRBV7-9	TRBJ1-1	NA	TGTGCCAGCAGCTTAGAAACAGGCGGTGAAGCTTTCTTT	CASSLETGGEAFF
NA	TRBV6-6	TRBJ2-2	TRBD1	TGTGCCAGCAGTACGCAGGGGGCTGACACCGGGGAGCTGTTTTTT	CASSTQGADTGELFF
NA	TRBV30	TRBJ1-5	NA	TGTGCCTGGTGGTCGGGGTACAGCAATCAGCCCCAGCATTTT	CAWWSGYSNQPQHF
NA	TRBV28	TRBJ2-3	NA	TGTGCCAGCAGTTCCGGGGGGCTCTCAGATACGCAGTATTTT	CASSSGGLSDTQYF
NA	TRBV6-5	TRBJ2-7	TRBD1	TGTGCCAGCAGTTACCGACGGACAGGGAGCTACGAGCAGTACTTC	CASSYRRTGSYEQYF
few	TRBV29-1	TRBJ1-2	NA	TGCAGCGTTGACCGGGCCAGGGGCGGCTATGGCTCCACCTTC	CSVDRARGGYGSTF
NA	TRBV14	TRBJ2-7	NA	TGTGCCAGCAGCCAAGAAAGGGGGTTTGGCTTTTCCTACGAGCAGTACTTC	CASSQERGFGFSYEQYF
once	TRBV7-6	TRBJ2-3	TRBD1	TGTGCCAGCAGCCAGCGTTCCGGGACAGAGTACCGAGGGACAGATACGCAGTATTTT	CASSQRSGTEYRGTDTQYF
once	TRBV9	TRBJ2-5	TRBD1	TGTGCCAGCAGCGTCGAAATAGGGACAGCCCTAGAGACCCAGTACTTC	CASSVEIGTALETQYF
NA	TRBV29-1	TRBJ2-7	TRBD2	TGCAGCGCCCGGGCGGGAGGGCGGTACGAGCAGTACTTC	CSARAGGRYEQYF
few	TRBV11-1	TRBJ2-5	TRBD1	TGTGCCAGCAGCTTACCGGGACAGCAAGAGACCCAGTACTTC	CASSLPGQQETQYF
NA	TRBV7-8	TRBJ2-7	TRBD1	TGTGCCAGCAGCTTATCGATGGGACAGGGGCCATGGGAGCAGTACTTC	CASSLSMGQGPWEQYF
NA	TRBV5-6	TRBJ2-2	NA	TGTGCCAGCAGCTTCGGGAGCCTAGGGGAGCTGTTTTTT	CASSFGSLGELFF
once	TRBV6-6	TRBJ1-1	NA	TGTGCCAGCAGTGCCACAGGGTTGGGCGCTTTCTTT	CASSATGLGAFF
NA	TRBV27	TRBJ2-7	TRBD1	TGTGCCAGCAGTAACTGGGACAGGGTGGGTAGGGTGGGCTACGAGCAGTACTTC	CASSNWDRVGRVGYEQYF
NA	TRBV9	TRBJ2-5	TRBD1	TGTGCCAGCAGCGTAGGGGACAGCATCTTTGGGGGCCAAGAGACCCAGTACTTC	CASSVGDSIFGGQETQYF
NA	TRBV2	TRBJ1-2	NA	TGTGCCAGCACTGAGGGGCAGGGTATATATGGCTACACCTTC	CASTEGQGIYGYTF
few	TRBV6-1	TRBJ1-1	NA	TGTGCCAGCAGTCACAGGGAGTCGAACACTGAAGCTTTCTTT	CASSHRESNTEAFF
NA	TRBV14	TRBJ2-7	NA	TGTGCCAGCAGCCAAGCCAGCGGTGCCTTTTTCGAGCAGTACTTC	CASSQASGAFFEQYF
NA	TRBV28	TRBJ2-7	NA	TGTGCCAGCAGCTCGACAGCACCCTACGAGCAGTACTTC	CASSSTAPYEQYF
NA	TRBV5-1	TRBJ2-5	NA	TGCGCCAGCAGCTTGGCCCAGGAGACCCAGTACTTC	CASSLAQETQYF
once	TRBV10-2	TRBJ1-1	TRBD1	TGCGCCACAGGGGTACAGGGGTCGAACACTGAAGCTTTCTTT	CATGVQGSNTEAFF